The sequence of this T cell receptor (beta chain) was determined in a study of HIV-infected patients and healthy controls (dated by TCRdb to the mid-2010s). Regarding the research as a whole: The study tested whether deep TCR repertoire sequencing of HIV patients' small blood samples could capture immune perturbation and reconstitution. General conclusions and limits of the study: MAIT cell alpha-chain CDR3s were found at high frequency in healthy controls but were severely depleted in HIV+ repertoires. HIV-infected repertoires had significantly higher mean Gini indices than controls, possibly reflecting oligoclonality. Donor HLA types were not determined in the study. Compared with untreated HIV+ repertoires, healthy control repertoires had roughly threefold more distinct CDR3s and a higher Shannon diversity. During therapy, a significant decrease in frequency was seen for HIV-associated CDR3s, whereas no significant change was found for CMV-associated CDR3s, although most of them became more frequent. Comparisons were complicated by unequal numbers of distinct sequences between patients and controls, and rare events from HIV-infected data were overweighted by size-matching. Sequencing depth was restricted by the use of whole blood, which also prevented the dynamics of distinct T-cell subpopulations from being separated. Compared with controls, HIV-infected patients showed significantly different mean usage of eight alpha and eight beta V genes. Processing was restricted to sixteen HIV-infected individuals, which the authors judged to be a major constraint on the generalizability of the findings. More CDR3s were shared between individuals among healthy controls than among HIV+ patients, as measured by Jaccard index and by the count of highly shared sequences. Alpha-beta chain pairing was not determined in the samples. The study cohorts differed slightly in age and sex profile, but those differences did not account for the observed differences in diversity. The apparent post-therapy recovery of the Gini index in HIV-infected patients was not reproduced in size-matched repertoire data.

The V and J ends are trimmed by 7 bases and 2 bases, leaving 18 bases between them. Measured from the cysteine to the phenylalanine, the CDR3 is 16 residues long. Here the CDR3 DNA is all that survives: 48 bases in frame from base 1. Per the germline V gene, KGHDR is the CDR1 and SFDVKD is the CDR2. Whole blood was used without fractionating the cells, so the repertoire represented all peripheral T cells without sorting. Ten uninfected healthy donors were sampled as controls, and about 40% of these ten donors were sampled twice roughly 3 months apart. For RNA extraction, 2.5 to 3 ml of peripheral blood was drawn into Tempus tubes. The TURBO-DNase kit was used to remove leftover genomic DNA, and GLOBINclear was used to deplete globin mRNA. To note about this clonotype: No cognate antigen has been identified for it. Per-nucleotide qualities are absent, and no much larger clonotype sits a single base away.

SuperScript III was used to reverse transcribe 500 ng RNA with primers targeting the alpha and beta constant regions. Separate alpha and beta chain libraries were generated by chain-specific third strand synthesis with multiplexing indices. The protocol used a single primer pair to amplify all rearrangements within a chain, which avoided primer bias, and attached molecular barcodes to each cDNA molecule. Purified cDNA was joined by T4 RNA Ligase 1 to a 5' RACE adapter carrying a random hexamer and the SP2 sequencing primer site. With slow temperature ramps used to favor optimal annealing, second strand synthesis was primed from the SP2 site with Phusion polymerase. Each molecule's 12-nucleotide barcode consisted of two random hexamer sequences, both added before amplification and joined together. An amplification PCR of about 20 cycles with P5s and P7 primers came after a short first PCR that had added P5 and P7 adapter elements plus a second index. A total of about 30 PCR cycles were applied to the libraries, which were quantified on a Qubit, sized on a Bioanalyzer, and diluted to 4 nM. Normalized libraries were sequenced on an Illumina MiSeq with 2 x 250 paired-end kits. MinElute columns were the means by which the reverse transcription reactions were cleaned up, and the reactions were eluted into approximately 10 ul Tris-Cl. Adapter ligations were incubated for about 22 hours at 16 degrees C and subsequently purified with AMPure XP beads at a 1:1 ratio. As for the original processing: A modified Decombinator processed the demultiplexed FASTQ files and output V, J, insert and barcode information. Sequences that shared a barcode but differed from the dominant sequence were treated as errors and discarded, and barcodes were clustered at Levenshtein distance 3 and counted to estimate the original cDNA molecules. Downstream analyses used R packages ineq, vegan, igraph and RCytoscape, with IMGT nomenclature and CDR3 definitions. The authors computed V gene usage over distinct sequences and counted each TCR a single time to avoid skew from clonal expansion. Similarity networks connected unique CDR3 amino acid sequences within a donor whenever two sequences differed by a single Levenshtein edit. The authors compiled published HIV-specific CDR3s (just over 90 alpha, several hundred beta) and CMV-specific CDR3s (13 alpha, a few hundred beta) and searched for them in the repertoires. It was shown by random subsampling to size-matched repertoires that the decreased diversity of patients was not caused by their lower sequence numbers. Using fastp at Q25 and MiXCR, TCRdb reprocessed the public reads and kept productive beta chains. Rows with one shared CDR3 protein collapse into an entry with the most common genes and DNA. These V and J calls originate from TCRdb's pipeline instead of the authors' own analysis. The sample records around 15,000 distinct CDR3 sequences, 6.5% to 7.5% of which are singletons. 6.5% to 9.5% of the sample is held by the ten biggest clonotypes.

The chain uses TRBV24-1 and TRBJ2-3; a tentative D call is TRBD2 (6 bases match). Sequences were obtained from blood. The receptor was derived from an adult in good health. The CDR3 corresponds to CATSGGGGQLTDTQYF. The DNA sequence is as follows: TGTGCCACCAGCGGGGGAGGAGGGCAGCTCACAGATACGCAGTATTTT.